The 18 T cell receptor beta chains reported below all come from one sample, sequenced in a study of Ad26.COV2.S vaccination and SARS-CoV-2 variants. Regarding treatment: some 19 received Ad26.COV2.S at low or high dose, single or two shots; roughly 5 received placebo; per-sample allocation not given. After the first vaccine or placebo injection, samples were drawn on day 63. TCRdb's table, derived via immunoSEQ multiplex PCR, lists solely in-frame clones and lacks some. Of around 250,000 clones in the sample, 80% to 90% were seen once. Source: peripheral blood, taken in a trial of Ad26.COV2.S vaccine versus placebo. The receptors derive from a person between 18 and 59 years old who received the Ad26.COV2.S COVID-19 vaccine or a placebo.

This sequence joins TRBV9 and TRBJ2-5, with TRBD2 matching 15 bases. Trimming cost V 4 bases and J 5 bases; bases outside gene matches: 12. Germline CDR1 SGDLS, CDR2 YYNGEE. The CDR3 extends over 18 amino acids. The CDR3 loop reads CASSPHGTSGGFWETQYF. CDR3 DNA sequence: TGTGCCAGCAGCCCACATGGGACTAGCGGGGGGTTTTGGGAGACCCAGTACTTC.

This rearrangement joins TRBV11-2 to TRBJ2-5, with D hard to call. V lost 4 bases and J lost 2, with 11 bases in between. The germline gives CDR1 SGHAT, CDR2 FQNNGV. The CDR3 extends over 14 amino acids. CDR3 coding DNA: TGTGCCAGCAGCTCGCTGACAAGACAAGAGACCCAGTACTTC. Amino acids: CASSSLTRQETQYF.

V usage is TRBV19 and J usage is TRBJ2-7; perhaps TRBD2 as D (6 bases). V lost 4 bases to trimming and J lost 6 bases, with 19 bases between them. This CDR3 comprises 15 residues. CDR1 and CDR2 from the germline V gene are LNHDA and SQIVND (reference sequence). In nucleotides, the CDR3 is TGTGCCAGTAGTAGGTCCGGGGGAGCCATGCGCGAGCAGTACTTC. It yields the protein CASSRSGGAMREQYF.

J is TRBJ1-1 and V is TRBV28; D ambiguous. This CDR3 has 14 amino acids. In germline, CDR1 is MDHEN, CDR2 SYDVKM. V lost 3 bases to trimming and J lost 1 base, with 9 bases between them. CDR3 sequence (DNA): TGTGCCAGCAGTTTTGGGGTTTGGAACACTGAAGCTTTCTTT. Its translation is CASSFGVWNTEAFF.

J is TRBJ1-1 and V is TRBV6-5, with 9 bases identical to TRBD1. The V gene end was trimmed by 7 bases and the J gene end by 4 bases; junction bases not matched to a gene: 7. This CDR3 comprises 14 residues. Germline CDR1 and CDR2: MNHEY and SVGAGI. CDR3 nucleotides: TGTGCCAGCAACGTCAAGACAGGGGGCACTGAAGCTTTCTTT. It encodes CASNVKTGGTEAFF.

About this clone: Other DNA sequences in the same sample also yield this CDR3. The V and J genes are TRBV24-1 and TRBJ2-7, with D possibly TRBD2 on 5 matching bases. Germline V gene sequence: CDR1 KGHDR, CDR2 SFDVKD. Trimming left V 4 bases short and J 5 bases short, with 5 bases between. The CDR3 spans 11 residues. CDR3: CATSDGDEQYF. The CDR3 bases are TGTGCCACCAGTGACGGGGACGAGCAGTACTTC.

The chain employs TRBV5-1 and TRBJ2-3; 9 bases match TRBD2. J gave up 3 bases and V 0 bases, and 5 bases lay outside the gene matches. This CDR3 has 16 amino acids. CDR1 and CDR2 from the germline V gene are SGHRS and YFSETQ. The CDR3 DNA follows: TGCGCCAGCAGCTTGGCCGGGCTAGCGGGAACAGATACGCAGTATTTT. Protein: CASSLAGLAGTDTQYF.

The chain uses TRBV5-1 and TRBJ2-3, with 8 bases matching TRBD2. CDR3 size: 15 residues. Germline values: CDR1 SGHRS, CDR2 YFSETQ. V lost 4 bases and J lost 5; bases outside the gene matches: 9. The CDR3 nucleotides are TGCGCCAGCAGCGCCGCCGGGACTAGGGGAGATACGCAGTATTTT. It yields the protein CASSAAGTRGDTQYF.

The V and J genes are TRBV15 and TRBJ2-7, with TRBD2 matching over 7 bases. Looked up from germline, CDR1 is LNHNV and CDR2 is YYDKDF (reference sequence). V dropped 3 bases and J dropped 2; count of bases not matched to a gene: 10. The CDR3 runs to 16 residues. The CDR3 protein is CATSSYEGRGTYEQYF. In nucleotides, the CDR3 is TGTGCCACCAGCAGCTACGAGGGGCGGGGGACCTACGAGCAGTACTTC.

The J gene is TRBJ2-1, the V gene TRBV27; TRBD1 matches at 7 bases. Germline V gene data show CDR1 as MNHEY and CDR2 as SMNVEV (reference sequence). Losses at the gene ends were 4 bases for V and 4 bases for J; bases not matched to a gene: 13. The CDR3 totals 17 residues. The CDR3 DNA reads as TGTGCCAGCAGTTCACGTTTTCCCGGGACAGTTTACAATGAGCAGTTCTTC. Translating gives CASSSRFPGTVYNEQFF.

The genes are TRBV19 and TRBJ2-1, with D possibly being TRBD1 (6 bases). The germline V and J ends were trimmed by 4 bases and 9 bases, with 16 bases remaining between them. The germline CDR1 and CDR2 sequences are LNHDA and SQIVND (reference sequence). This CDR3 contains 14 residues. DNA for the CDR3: TGTGCCAGTAGTACGCAGACAGGAATCGGTGAGCAGTTCTTC. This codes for CASSTQTGIGEQFF.

CDR3 nucleotide sequence: TGTGCCAGCAGCCCAGCTGTGGAAAAGGGGACCGGGGAGCTGTTTTTT. Protein product: CASSPAVEKGTGELFF. J is TRBJ2-2 and V is TRBV3-1 (or the pseudogene TRBV3-2), with D perhaps TRBD1 (5 bases). Germline V lookup: CDR1 LGHDT, CDR2 YNNKEL (reference sequence). The V end was cut by 4 bases, the J end by 5 bases, with 17 bases between. This CDR3 spans 16 amino acids.

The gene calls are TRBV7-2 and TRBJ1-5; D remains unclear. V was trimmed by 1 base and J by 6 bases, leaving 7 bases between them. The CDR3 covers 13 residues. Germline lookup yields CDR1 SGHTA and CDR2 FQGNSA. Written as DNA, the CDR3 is TGTGCCAGCAGCTTAGGGCAACCTCAGCCCCAGCATTTT. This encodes CASSLGQPQPQHF.

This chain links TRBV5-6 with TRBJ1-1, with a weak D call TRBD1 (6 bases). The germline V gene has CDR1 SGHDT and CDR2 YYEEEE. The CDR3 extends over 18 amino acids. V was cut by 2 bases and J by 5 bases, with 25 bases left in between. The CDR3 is CASSFKTGRSFVGTEAFF. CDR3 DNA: TGTGCCAGCAGCTTCAAAACAGGGCGGAGTTTTGTAGGGACTGAAGCTTTCTTT. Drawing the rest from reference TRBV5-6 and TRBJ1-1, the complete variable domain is DAGVTQSPTHLIKTRGQQVTLRCSPKSGHDTVSWYQQALGQGPQFIFQYYEEEERQRGNFPDRFSGHQFPNYSSELNVNALLLGDSALYLCASSFKTGRSFVGTEAFFGQGTRLTVV.

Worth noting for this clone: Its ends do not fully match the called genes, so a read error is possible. The CDR3 protein is CASSLEAWGEPFF. The CDR3 region has the DNA TGTGCCAGCAGTTTAGAGGCTTGGGGTGAACCTTTCTTT. V gene TRBV12-3 or TRBV12-4 combines with J gene TRBJ1-1; D is undetermined. CDR3 length: 13 residues.

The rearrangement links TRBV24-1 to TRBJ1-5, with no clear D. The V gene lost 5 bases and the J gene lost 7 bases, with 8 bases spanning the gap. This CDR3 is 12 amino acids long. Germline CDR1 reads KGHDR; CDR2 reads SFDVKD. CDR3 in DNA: TGTGCCACCAGTGGTGGTTACCAGCCCCAGCATTTT. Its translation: CATSGGYQPQHF.

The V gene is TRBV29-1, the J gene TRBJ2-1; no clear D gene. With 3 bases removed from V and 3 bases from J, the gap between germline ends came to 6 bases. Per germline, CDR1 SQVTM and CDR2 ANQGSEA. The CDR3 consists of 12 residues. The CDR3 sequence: CSVDRNYNEQFF. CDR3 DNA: TGCAGCGTTGACAGGAACTACAATGAGCAGTTCTTC.

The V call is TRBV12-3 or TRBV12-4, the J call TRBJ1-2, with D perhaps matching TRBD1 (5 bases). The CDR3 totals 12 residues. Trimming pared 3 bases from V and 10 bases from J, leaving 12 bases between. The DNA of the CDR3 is TGTGCCAGCAGTTTCACGGGGGAGGTCTACACCTTC. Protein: CASSFTGEVYTF.